A selection of T cell receptor beta chains follows, all from one sample in a study of technical replicates of blood from a few donors. The assay was immunoSEQ multiplex PCR, and TCRdb's table has in-frame clones only and misses some. Seen here are about 100,000 clones, roughly 95% observed once, and the top ten hold around 0.2%. The sequencing input was T cells isolated from PBMCs. The receptors shown here come from a human donor in good health. Both conserved end residues are part of each CDR3. A D gene is named only where the DNA matches it firmly. The size field is filled for only some rows; it gives once, few, many or a size class.

>NA|TRBJ2-3|NA|TRBV21-1
TGTGCCAGCAGACGGACTAGCGGGAGAGCAGATACGCAGTATTTT
CASRRTSGRADTQYF
>TRBD2|TRBJ2-1|NA|TRBV6-6
TGTGCCAGCAGTTATCTAGCGGGTGGGCGGGTTTATGAGCAGTTCTTC
CASSYLAGGRVYEQFF
>TRBD2|TRBJ2-1|NA|TRBV5-5
TGTGCCAGCAGCTTGGCCCGGACTAGGCTCAATGAGCAGTTCTTC
CASSLARTRLNEQFF
>TRBD2|TRBJ2-3|NA|TRBV5-1
TGCGCCAGCAGCTTGGCTAGCGGGAGCACAGATACGCAGTATTTT
CASSLASGSTDTQYF
>TRBD1|TRBJ1-2|NA|TRBV28
TGTGCCAGCAGTTCTAGGGACAGGGGGTATGGTGGCTACACCTTC
CASSSRDRGYGGYTF
>NA|TRBJ1-3|NA|TRBV19
TGTGCCGGCGCGTACAGCCTCGGAAACACCATATATTTT
CAGAYSLGNTIYF
>TRBD2|TRBJ2-5|NA|TRBV4-1
TGCGCCAGCAGCCATTTGACGGGGGGGCCTATCGAGACCCAGTACTTC
CASSHLTGGPIETQYF
>TRBD2|TRBJ2-1|NA|TRBV5-6
TGTGCCAGCAGCTTGCCCTACGGACTAGCGGGAGGGCATGAGCAGTTCTTC
CASSLPYGLAGGHEQFF
>TRBD2|TRBJ2-1|NA|TRBV5-1
TGCGCCAGCAGTCGCGGGGGGGCCCAATCGTACAATGAGCAGTTCTTC
CASSRGGAQSYNEQFF
>NA|TRBJ2-7|NA|TRBV10-2
TGCGCCAGCAGTGCTTACTCCTACGAGCAGTACTTC
CASSAYSYEQYF
>NA|TRBJ2-4|NA|TRBV7-2
TGTGCCAGCAGCAAGTGGACTGTAGCCAAAAACATTCAGTACTTC
CASSKWTVAKNIQYF
>TRBD1|TRBJ2-2|NA|TRBV4-1
TGCGCCAGCAGCCACGGACAGGGGGCGAACACCGGGGAGCTGTTTTTT
CASSHGQGANTGELFF
>NA|TRBJ1-3|NA|TRBV5-1
TGCGCCAGCAGTCGGGAGCCTGGAAACACCATATATTTT
CASSREPGNTIYF
>NA|TRBJ2-1|NA|TRBV6-5
TGTGCCACAGGTACTGCGGGGCCCAATGAGCAGTTCTTC
CATGTAGPNEQFF
>TRBD1|TRBJ2-5|once|TRBV14
TGTGCCAGCGGCTCCCCGGGCGGGACAGGGGAAGAGACCCAGTACTTC
CASGSPGGTGEETQYF
>NA|TRBJ2-6|NA|TRBV2
TGTGCCAGCAGTGGGGGGGAGTCCAACGTCCTGACTTTC
CASSGGESNVLTF
>TRBD1|TRBJ1-2|NA|TRBV6-1
TGTGCCAGCAGTGATTTAGGACAGGGGCCCTATGGCTACACCTTC
CASSDLGQGPYGYTF
>NA|TRBJ2-1|once|TRBV6-5
TGTGCCAGCAGTTACCAACTAGCTTTTATTCACAATGAGCAGTTCTTC
CASSYQLAFIHNEQFF
>TRBD2|TRBJ2-2|NA|TRBV7-8
TGTGCCAGCAGCTTAGAGGTCTTTTATTCGGGGGGGAACACCGGGGAGCTGTTTTTT
CASSLEVFYSGGNTGELFF
>TRBD2|TRBJ2-1|few|TRBV7-3
TGTGCCAGCAGCCCTCAGACCCTATTAGCGGGGGCCCTTAGTAATGAGCAGTTCTTC
CASSPQTLLAGALSNEQFF
>TRBD1|TRBJ2-7|NA|TRBV27
TGTGCCAGCAGTTCCAGATCTAGGGGACAGGAAACCTACGAGCAGTACTTC
CASSSRSRGQETYEQYF
>TRBD1|TRBJ1-4|NA|TRBV6-1
TGTGCCAGCAGTGCTACAGGGGCGACTAATGAAAAACTGTTTTTT
CASSATGATNEKLFF
>NA|TRBJ2-7|NA|TRBV11-2
TGTGCCAGCAGCTTAGTAGAGGGCTACGAGCAGTACTTC
CASSLVEGYEQYF
>NA|TRBJ2-3|once|TRBV10-1
TGCGCCAGCGGCAGAAGCACAGATACGCAGTATTTT
CASGRSTDTQYF
>NA|TRBJ2-1|NA|TRBV27
TGTGCCAGCAGTTTAATAAGCGGTATTTACAATGAGCAGTTCTTC
CASSLISGIYNEQFF
>TRBD2|TRBJ2-3|NA|TRBV2
TGTGCCAGCAGATTTACTAGCGGGGGGCTCACAGATACGCAGTATTTT
CASRFTSGGLTDTQYF
>NA|TRBJ1-6|NA|TRBV27
TGTGCCAGCAGTCGAGCCTATAATTCACCCCTCCACTTT
CASSRAYNSPLHF
>TRBD2|TRBJ2-1|NA|TRBV5-1
TGCGCCAGCAGCTCCTGGACTAGCGGGGGGGGGATAGGGAATGAGCAGTTCTTC
CASSSWTSGGGIGNEQFF
>TRBD2|TRBJ2-1|NA|TRBV28
TGTGCCAGCGGGGGACTAGCGGACGACAATGAGCAGTTCTTC
CASGGLADDNEQFF
>NA|TRBJ1-4|once|TRBV5-8
TGTGCCAGCAGCTTAGGAGGCGGCGGCCTTGGTGAAAAACTGTTTTTT
CASSLGGGGLGEKLFF
>TRBD1|TRBJ2-5|NA|TRBV7-9
TGTGCCAGCAGCCCCCCCGGGACAGGGCTACAAGAGACCCAGTACTTC
CASSPPGTGLQETQYF
>NA|TRBJ2-5|NA|TRBV28
TGTGCCAGCAGTCAGGGTGCAGAGACCCAGTACTTC
CASSQGAETQYF
>TRBD1|TRBJ1-1|NA|TRBV6-1
TGTGCCAGCAGTGAATTGTCGGGACAGCCGAACACTGAAGCTTTCTTT
CASSELSGQPNTEAFF
>NA|TRBJ1-2|NA|TRBV28
TGTGCCCTCATCGATCTCGGGTCTGGCGGCTATGGCTACACCTTC
CALIDLGSGGYGYTF
>NA|TRBJ2-1|NA|TRBV5-1
TGCGCCAGCAGCCATATGACAGGCGAAGAGGAGTTCTTC
CASSHMTGEEEFF
>TRBD1|TRBJ1-3|NA|TRBV14
TGTGCCAGCAGCCAAACAGGGGGTTCATCTGGAAACACCATATATTTT
CASSQTGGSSGNTIYF
>NA|TRBJ2-7|NA|TRBV28
TGTGCCAGCAGTTTAGTATCCGACGAGCAGTACTTC
CASSLVSDEQYF
>TRBD1|TRBJ2-1|NA|TRBV4-1
TGCGCCAGCAGCCACCCAGTCAGGGGGTCCTCCTACAATGAGCAGTTCTTC
CASSHPVRGSSYNEQFF
>NA|TRBJ1-4|NA|TRBV5-1
TGCGCCAGCAGCGCGCGGACAACTAATGAAAAACTGTTTTTT
CASSARTTNEKLFF
>TRBD1|TRBJ1-5|once|TRBV6-1
TGTGCCAGCAGCATGGGACAGGAAAATCAGCCCCAGCATTTT
CASSMGQENQPQHF
>NA|TRBJ2-7|NA|TRBV29-1
TGCAGCGTTGAAAGGGGAAACTCCTACGAGCAGTACTTC
CSVERGNSYEQYF
>TRBD2|TRBJ2-1|NA|TRBV6-6
TGTGCCAGCAGTTTCCTGACTAGCGCGGGTGAGCAGTTCTTC
CASSFLTSAGEQFF
>TRBD1|TRBJ1-2|once|TRBV5-5
TGTGCCAGCAGCTTGGGGGGACAGGGACTTCTTGGCTACACCTTC
CASSLGGQGLLGYTF
>NA|TRBJ2-7|NA|TRBV28
TGTGCCAGCAGTTTATTGGGGGACACCGGATTGGAGCAGTACTTC
CASSLLGDTGLEQYF
>NA|TRBJ1-2|NA|TRBV11-1
TGTGCCAGCAGCTACGGGTCTTACGGTAGTGGCTACACCTTC
CASSYGSYGSGYTF
>NA|TRBJ2-3|NA|TRBV2
TGTGCCACCTCTCTCTCTCGGGATACGCAGTATTTT
CATSLSRDTQYF
>TRBD2|TRBJ2-3|NA|TRBV6-6
TGTGCCAGCAGTTACTCTTGGCGGGGGGGCACAGATACGCAGTATTTT
CASSYSWRGGTDTQYF
>NA|TRBJ1-2|NA|TRBV14
TGTGCCAGCAGCCCTCGAGCTAACTATGGCTACACCTTC
CASSPRANYGYTF
>TRBD1|TRBJ2-7|once|TRBV25-1
TGTGCCAGCACGCCTTCCAGGGGACAGAGCTCCTACGAGCAGTACTTC
CASTPSRGQSSYEQYF
>TRBD1|TRBJ1-2|NA|TRBV11-1
TGTGCCAGCAGCCAGGGGGCAGGGGCCCTAGGCTACACCTTC
CASSQGAGALGYTF
>NA|TRBJ1-1|once|TRBV11-3
TGTGCCAGCAGCCAAACAGGGAACACTGAAGCTTTCTTT
CASSQTGNTEAFF
>NA|TRBJ2-7|NA|TRBV27
TGTGCCAGCAGTTTATCCGGCTACGAGCAGTACTTC
CASSLSGYEQYF
>TRBD2|TRBJ2-5|NA|TRBV5-4
TGTGCCAGCAGCTCCCCCCCACTAGCGGGACAAGAGACCCAGTACTTC
CASSSPPLAGQETQYF
>NA|TRBJ2-1|NA|TRBV7-2
TGTGCCAGCAGCCCATCAGGCGCTGCGTACAATGAGCAGTTCTTC
CASSPSGAAYNEQFF
>NA|TRBJ2-2|NA|TRBV27
TGTGCCAGCAGTCCCCCAGGTCAGCGGAGGAGAACTGGGGAGCTGTTTTTT
CASSPPGQRRRTGELFF
>TRBD1|TRBJ2-1|NA|TRBV27
TGTGCCAGCAGCCATTTCCCTTTGACAGGGGGCGGCTACAATGAGCAGTTCTTC
CASSHFPLTGGGYNEQFF
>NA|TRBJ2-7|NA|TRBV6-4
TGTGCCAGCAGTGACGAAACAGATTCTGGGTGGTACGAGCAGTACTTC
CASSDETDSGWYEQYF